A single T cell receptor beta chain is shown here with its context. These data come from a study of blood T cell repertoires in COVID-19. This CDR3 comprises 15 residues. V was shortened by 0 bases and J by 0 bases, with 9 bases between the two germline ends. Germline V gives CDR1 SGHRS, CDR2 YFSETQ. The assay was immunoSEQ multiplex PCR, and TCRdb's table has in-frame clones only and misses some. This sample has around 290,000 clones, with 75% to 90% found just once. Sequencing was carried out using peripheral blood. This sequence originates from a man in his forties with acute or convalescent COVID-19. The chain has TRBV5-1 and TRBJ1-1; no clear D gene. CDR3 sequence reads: CASSLAEVLNTEAFF. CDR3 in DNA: TGCGCCAGCAGCTTGGCGGAGGTCTTGAACACTGAAGCTTTCTTT.